The 23 T cell receptor beta chains reported below all come from one sample, sequenced in a study of blood T cell repertoires in COVID-19 (dated by TCRdb to between 2020 and 2021). The library was produced with the immunoSEQ multiplex PCR assay. Imported from immuneACCESS, the table was reduced by TCRdb to in-frame sequences with V and J called. These copies leave out some clones; in studies compared against another copy, an unresolved V gene accounts for under half, and the cause of the remainder is not known. The sample table shows roughly 33,000 clones, and roughly 85% are seen once. The ten largest clonotypes hold roughly 15% of the sample. The sequencing sample was made of peripheral blood. The source is a human donor with acute or convalescent COVID-19. The donor label of this sample is uncertain.

V is TRBV7-8 and J is TRBJ1-5, with 7 bases fitting TRBD1. J lost 1 base, V lost 5 bases, and 2 bases had no gene match. The CDR3 has 14 residues. CDR1 and CDR2 from the germline V gene are SGHVS and FQNEAQ. CDR3 region: CASSQGVSNQPQHF. CDR3 nucleotide sequence: TGTGCCAGCAGCCAGGGGGTCAGCAATCAGCCCCAGCATTTT. Looking up the rest from reference TRBV7-8 and TRBJ1-5 gives the full variable domain: GAGVSQSPRYKVAKRGQDVALRCDPISGHVSLFWYQQALGQGPEFLTYFQNEAQLDKSGLPSDRFFAERPEGSVSTLKIQRTQQEDSAVYLCASSQGVSNQPQHFGDGTRLSIL.

This clone was detected only once. The chain joins TRBV11-2 to TRBJ1-1, with 8 bases that match TRBD1. This CDR3 region has 14 residues. Per germline, CDR1 SGHAT and CDR2 FQNNGV. J was trimmed by 3 bases and V by 7 bases; bases with no gene match: 7. Written as DNA, the CDR3 is TGTGCCAGCATATTGGACAGGGCGTACACTGAAGCTTTCTTT. It codes for CASILDRAYTEAFF. The full variable domain, its missing parts supplied by reference TRBV11-2 and TRBJ1-1, is EAGVAQSPRYKIIEKRQSVAFWCNPISGHATLYWYQQILGQGPKLLIQFQNNGVVDDSQLPKDRFSAERLKGVDSTLKIQPAKLEDSAVYLCASILDRAYTEAFFGQGTRLTVV.

The chain uses TRBV5-1 and TRBJ2-7, with TRBD1 matching 9 bases. V trimming: 4 bases; J trimming: 0 bases; junction bases outside the gene matches: 5. The CDR3 spans 15 residues. CDR1 and CDR2 (germline): SGHRS, YFSETQ. CDR3 nucleotide sequence: TGCGCCAGCAGCCTGACAGGGGGAAGCTCCTACGAGCAGTACTTC. Its translation is CASSLTGGSSYEQYF. Based on the CDR3 plus reference TRBV5-1 and TRBJ2-7, the full variable domain is KAGVTQTPRYLIKTRGQQVTLSCSPISGHRSVSWYQQTPGQGLQFLFEYFSETQRNKGNFPGRFSGRQFSNSRSEMNVSTLELGDSALYLCASSLTGGSSYEQYFGPGTRLTVT.

This chain links TRBV11-3 with TRBJ2-3; tentative D call: TRBD1 (6 bases). The germline gives CDR1 SGHNT, CDR2 YENEEA. CDR3 size: 14 residues. Trimming stripped 5 bases from V and 2 bases from J, with 11 bases between. Here the CDR3 reads CASSPRDNTDTQYF. CDR3 nucleotides: TGTGCCAGCAGCCCCCGGGACAACACAGATACGCAGTATTTT. The full variable domain, rest sourced from reference TRBV11-3 and TRBJ2-3, is EAGVVQSPRYKIIEKKQPVAFWCNPISGHNTLYWYLQNLGQGPELLIRYENEEAVDDSQLPKDRFSAERLKGVDSTLKIQPAELGDSAVYLCASSPRDNTDTQYFGPGTRLTVL.

The sample holds a few counts of this clone. V usage is TRBV4-2 and J usage is TRBJ2-4; D remains ambiguous. Germline V CDR1 and CDR2: LGHNA, YNFKEQ. This CDR3 has 13 residues. V lost 3 bases, J lost 9 bases, and 12 bases lay in between. The CDR3 coding sequence is TGTGCCAGCAGCCAGCACCTTGGTAGCATTCAGTACTTC. Translated: CASSQHLGSIQYF.

This chain uses TRBV5-1 with TRBJ1-1; 9 nucleotides align to TRBD1. The trim removed 4 bases at V and 4 bases at J, leaving 5 bases unmatched. The CDR3 has 14 amino acids. Looked up from germline, CDR1 is SGHRS and CDR2 is YFSETQ. The CDR3 sequence is CASSKGQGATEAFF. The CDR3 DNA follows: TGCGCCAGCAGCAAGGGACAGGGCGCCACTGAAGCTTTCTTT.

The V gene is TRBV19, the J gene TRBJ2-1; D is perhaps TRBD1 (6 bases). V was trimmed by 3 bases and J by 7 bases, leaving 13 bases between them. Per the germline V gene, CDR1 is LNHDA and CDR2 is SQIVND (reference sequence). The CDR3 has 14 residues. In DNA, the CDR3 is TGTGCCAGTAGTATGCCAGGGGAAGTGAATGAGCAGTTCTTC. It yields the protein CASSMPGEVNEQFF.

This rearrangement joins TRBV5-8 to TRBJ2-6, with a possible D match to TRBD1 (5 bases). Germline V CDR1 and CDR2: SGHTS, YDEGEE. The CDR3 is 17 amino acids. V was cut by 0 bases and J by 1 base, with 11 bases left in between. Here the CDR3 reads CASSLGDRPSGANVLTF. Written as DNA, the CDR3 is TGTGCCAGCAGCTTGGGCGACAGACCGTCTGGGGCCAACGTCCTGACTTTC.

The gene calls are TRBV20-1 and TRBJ1-6; possibly TRBD1 for D (5 bases). CDR1 is DFQATT and CDR2 is SNEGSKA in the germline V gene (reference sequence). V lost 3 bases and J lost 10, with 13 bases in between. The CDR3 has 13 amino acids. CDR3 coding DNA: TGCAGTGCTAGTCGCCAGGGATACTCACCCCTCCACTTT. This encodes CSASRQGYSPLHF.

This clone was found once. One end of the junction fails to match germline, which may point to a read error. The chain combines TRBV3-1 (or the pseudogene TRBV3-2) with TRBJ2-7; a possible D gene is TRBD1 (5 bases). The length of the CDR3 is 14 residues. The germline gives CDR1 LGHDT, CDR2 YNNKEL (reference sequence). CDR3 protein: CASSQGAEDYEQYF. The CDR3 region has the DNA TGTGCCAGCAGTCAAGGGGCCGAAGATTACGAGCAGTACTTC.

This clone showed up just a few times. The rearrangement uses TRBV19 and TRBJ2-2, with 13 bases identical to TRBD2. The germline V gene has CDR1 LNHDA and CDR2 SQIVND (reference sequence). The trim removed 1 base at V and 0 bases at J, leaving 2 bases unmatched. The CDR3 is 18 residues long. CDR3 DNA: TGTGCCAGTAGTATAGGACTAGCGGGGGGCTCGAACACCGGGGAGCTGTTTTTT. As protein: CASSIGLAGGSNTGELFF.

This chain uses TRBV12-3 or TRBV12-4 with TRBJ1-2; D possibly corresponds to TRBD1 (6 bases). Deletions cut 6 bases from V and 5 bases from J, with 10 bases between. The CDR3 has 12 residues. The CDR3 region has the DNA TGTGCCAGCAGCATGCAGGGGTATGGCTACACCTTC. Its protein is CASSMQGYGYTF.

V and J are TRBV18 and TRBJ2-1, with D unresolved. This CDR3 is built from 13 residues. Trimming cost V 3 bases and J 5 bases, with 8 bases left between them. Germline V gene sequence: CDR1 KGHSH, CDR2 LQKENI. The CDR3 loop is CASSPTTDNEQFF. The DNA of the CDR3 is TGTGCCAGCTCACCTACCACGGACAATGAGCAGTTCTTC. The full variable domain, completed using reference TRBV18 and TRBJ2-1, is NAGVMQNPRHLVRRRGQEARLRCSPMKGHSHVYWYRQLPEEGLKFMVYLQKENIIDESGMPKERFSAEFPKEGPSILRIQQVVRGDSAAYFCASSPTTDNEQFFGPGTRLTVL.

The chain has TRBV4-2 and TRBJ2-3; 10 bases line up with TRBD2. The V gene's germline CDR1 is LGHNA and CDR2 YNFKEQ. Trimming took 3 bases from V and 2 from J; bases not matched to a gene: 5. The CDR3 has 16 residues. CDR3 coding DNA: TGTGCCAGCAGCCATGCACTAGCGGGGATCACAGATACGCAGTATTTT. Translation: CASSHALAGITDTQYF.

The chain carries TRBV6-5 and TRBJ2-1; possible D gene TRBD2, 5 bases. This CDR3 has 15 amino acids. V was clipped by 7 bases and J by 0 bases, with 13 bases between them. Germline assignment: CDR1 MNHEY and CDR2 SVGAGI. The CDR3, as DNA: TGTGCCAGCACCCGGGGAATGAGCTCCTACAATGAGCAGTTCTTC. This encodes CASTRGMSSYNEQFF.

The rearrangement uses TRBV6-5 and TRBJ1-5; 9 bases agree with TRBD1. The CDR3 extends over 14 amino acids. The germline V gene encodes CDR1 MNHEY and CDR2 SVGAGI. V shed 7 bases, J shed 8 bases, and the junction held 9 bases outside the gene matches. Here the CDR3 reads CASTRDREGEPQHF. The CDR3 nucleotides are TGTGCCAGCACCCGGGACAGGGAAGGTGAGCCCCAGCATTTT.

The chain joins TRBV19 to TRBJ1-1; D might be TRBD1 (6 bases). Germline values: CDR1 LNHDA, CDR2 SQIVND (reference sequence). The V gene lost 1 base and the J gene lost 6 bases, with 18 bases spanning the gap. The CDR3 loop spans 16 amino acids. As DNA, the CDR3 is TGTGCCAGTAGTATAGGAGGGGGGGCAGAACTCCCTGAAGCTTTCTTT. Amino acid sequence: CASSIGGGAELPEAFF.

The chain has TRBV6-5 and TRBJ1-5, with no clear D. Germline CDR1 and CDR2: MNHEY and SVGAGI. The CDR3 spans 13 residues. The ends were cut back, 6 bases at V and 0 bases at J, with 6 bases in the middle. The CDR3 DNA sequence: TGTGCCAGCAGGAGAGATAGCAATCAGCCCCAGCATTTT. It translates to CASRRDSNQPQHF.

The V call is TRBV7-2, the J call TRBJ2-5; D gene unclear. The CDR3 consists of 14 residues. Germline-derived CDR1 and CDR2 are SGHTA and FQGNSA. The ends were cut back, 1 base at V and 1 base at J, with 7 bases in the middle. The CDR3 sequence is CASSLVPVQETQYF. The CDR3 DNA is TGTGCCAGCAGCTTAGTCCCGGTCCAAGAGACCCAGTACTTC.

This clone came up once. This chain's CDR3 is CASSIGGTDTQYF. Written as DNA, the CDR3 is TGTGCCAGTAGTATCGGGGGCACAGATACGCAGTATTTT. The genes are TRBV19 and TRBJ2-3, with a possible D match to TRBD2 (5 bases). CDR1 LNHDA and CDR2 SQIVND come from the germline V gene (reference sequence). The CDR3 loop spans 13 amino acids. The V end lost 3 bases, the J end lost 1 base, and 5 bases lay between the germline ends.

The rearrangement uses TRBV25-1 and TRBJ2-1, with 7 bases identical to TRBD2. Germline V gene data show CDR1 as MGHDK and CDR2 as SYGVNS. The CDR3 is 15 residues long. Trimming at V came to 4 bases and at J to 3 bases, leaving 6 bases not matched to a gene. The CDR3 loop reads CASSAVGGSYNEQFF. CDR3 in DNA: TGTGCCAGCAGTGCGGTGGGCGGGAGCTACAATGAGCAGTTCTTC.

This clone has just one count. J is TRBJ1-2 and V is TRBV5-5; D unclear. Germline V gene data show CDR1 as SGHKS and CDR2 as YYEKEE (reference sequence). The CDR3 totals 16 residues. The ends were cut back, 0 bases at V and 5 bases at J, with 17 bases in the middle. This CDR3 is CASSLVLDGGLYGYTF. The CDR3, as DNA: TGTGCCAGCAGCTTGGTACTGGACGGAGGTTTATATGGCTACACCTTC.

Only one count was recorded for this clone. The V call is TRBV14, the J call TRBJ1-3, with a possible D match to TRBD1 (6 bases). V was trimmed by 5 bases and J by 5 bases, leaving 16 bases between them. The CDR3 spans 15 residues. Germline values: CDR1 SGHDN, CDR2 FVKESK. Here the CDR3 reads CASSFQTGTRNTIYF. The CDR3 DNA sequence: TGTGCCAGCAGCTTCCAAACAGGGACCAGAAACACCATATATTTT.